This TCR beta chain was sequenced during a study of blood T cell repertoires in COVID-19. Background on the study: The origin of the acute and convalescent COVID-19 samples was the United States, Italy and Spain. PBMCs, B-cell-depleted T cells, or T cells were the source of the cDNA or gDNA that made up the material.

The repertoire was sequenced with immunoSEQ multiplex PCR; TCRdb's copy has only in-frame clones and lacks some. Among 90,000 or so clones listed, more than 65% were seen once. With V trimmed by 4 bases and J by 4 bases, 9 bases remained unmatched. Germline CDR1 MGHRA, CDR2 YSYEKL. This CDR3 comprises 16 residues. The chain is built from TRBV4-1 and TRBJ2-5; 10 bases line up with TRBD1. This receptor was taken from an elderly man with active or convalescent COVID-19. Sequencing was carried out using peripheral blood. The CDR3 reads CASSPTGTGVPETQYF. For the CDR3, the DNA is TGCGCCAGCAGCCCCACCGGGACAGGGGTACCAGAGACCCAGTACTTC.